This T cell receptor beta chain comes out of a study of T cell changes during pregnancy in multiple sclerosis. Only in-frame clones appear in the TCRdb table, and some are missing; sequencing was by immunoSEQ multiplex PCR. The data show more than 30,000 clones, approximately 91% seen once. With 1 base clipped from V and 2 bases from J, the junction kept 10 bases outside the gene matches. The CDR3 covers 17 residues. Germline V gene sequence: CDR1 SEHNR, CDR2 FQNEAQ (reference sequence). This chain uses TRBV7-9 with TRBJ2-7, with TRBD2 identical over 8 bases. This specimen was CD8+ T cells from peripheral blood mononuclear cells, taken in the second trimester of pregnancy. The source of this sequence is a female donor with multiple sclerosis, enrolled in a pregnancy study. DNA of the CDR3: TGTGCCAGCAGCTTAGTGGGGGTAGCGGGGAAAGCCTACGAGCAGTACTTC. It specifies CASSLVGVAGKAYEQYF.